A single count supports the clone carrying this TCR beta chain. Original handling: From reference gene primer amplification, estimates of nucleated cell counts were derived. Clones were read by immunoSEQ multiplex PCR, and TCRdb kept only the in-frame ones, dropping some. D and trimming come from the DNA, and the V and J calls and clone size come from that table. The data hold approximately 210,000 clones, with 83% observed a single time. This CDR3 region has 12 residues. V was trimmed by 8 bases and J by 9 bases, leaving 11 bases between them. Germline assignment: CDR1 MNHEY and CDR2 SVGAGI. This entry is derived from a study of blood T cell repertoires in COVID-19. The wider study: Whether acute or convalescent, the COVID-19 samples came from the United States, Italy and Spain.

This clonotype was obtained from a woman aged 40 to 49 with active or convalescent COVID-19. The V gene is TRBV6-5, the J gene TRBJ1-6; D is unclear. The material sequenced was peripheral blood. The CDR3 sequence: CASGPPGSPLHF. Written as DNA, the CDR3 is TGTGCCAGCGGCCCCCCTGGTTCACCCCTCCACTTT.